This T cell receptor beta chain is from a study of blood T cell repertoires in COVID-19. Generated by immunoSEQ multiplex PCR, the TCRdb table keeps only in-frame clones and is missing some. The sample records 50,000 to 65,000 clones, roughly 88% being singletons. V lost 5 bases and J lost 2; bases outside the gene matches: 9. CDR3 size: 16 residues. From germline, CDR1 is SGHAT and CDR2 FQDESV (reference sequence). The source is a human donor in a cohort sampled during active COVID-19. The sample was peripheral blood. The chain couples TRBV11-1 to TRBJ2-5; the match to TRBD2 covers 9 bases. CDR3 DNA: TGTGCCAGCAGCCCGAGACTTAGCGGGGGACAAGAGACCCAGTACTTC. It codes for CASSPRLSGGQETQYF. The whole variable domain, remainder taken from reference TRBV11-1 and TRBJ2-5, is EAEVAQSPRYKITEKSQAVAFWCDPISGHATLYWYRQILGQGPELLVQFQDESVVDDSQLPKDRFSAERLKGVDSTLKIQPAELGDSAMYLCASSPRLSGGQETQYFGPGTRLLVL.